The 26 T cell receptor beta chains below were found in one sample sequenced in a study of blood T cell repertoires in COVID-19. The table came from immunoSEQ multiplex PCR; TCRdb's copy has only in-frame clones and leaves some out. The sample holds around 200,000 clones, 89% seen once. Sequenced material: PBMCs or T cells enriched from blood (not recorded which). Receptors originate from a woman in her forties with acute COVID-19.

V is TRBV28 and J is TRBJ1-1, with D possibly being TRBD1 (6 bases). The CDR3 sequence is 13 residues long. V was cut by 1 base and J by 3 bases, with 6 bases left in between. Per germline, CDR1 MDHEN and CDR2 SYDVKM. The CDR3 is CASSLSGDTEAFF. The CDR3 DNA is TGTGCCAGCAGTTTATCAGGGGACACTGAAGCTTTCTTT.

V usage is TRBV6-1 and J usage is TRBJ2-5; 7 bases line up with TRBD1. The CDR3 loop spans 17 amino acids. Germline assignment: CDR1 MNHNS and CDR2 SASEGT. V dropped 4 bases and J dropped 5; count of bases not matched to a gene: 16. The CDR3 nucleotides are TGTGCCAGCAGTGCTTCCTGGGACAGCTCCCTTATTGAGACCCAGTACTTC. Protein product: CASSASWDSSLIETQYF.

V and J are TRBV6-5 and TRBJ2-1; 10 bases are a match to TRBD2. CDR1 is MNHEY and CDR2 is SVGAGI in the germline V gene. CDR3 length: 15 amino acids. The ends lost 2 bases at V and 4 bases at J; junction bases unmatched: 2. The CDR3 loop reads CASSYLAGEYNEQFF. Here the CDR3 DNA reads TGTGCCAGCAGTTACCTAGCGGGAGAGTACAATGAGCAGTTCTTC.

The gene calls are TRBV5-4 and TRBJ2-3; D is uncertain. This CDR3 is 15 amino acids long. CDR1 SGHNT and CDR2 YYREEE come from the germline V gene (reference sequence). The ends were cut back, 0 bases at V and 5 bases at J, with 13 bases in the middle. The CDR3 loop is CASSLDSSKVDTQYF. CDR3 nucleotides: TGTGCCAGCAGCTTGGACAGCTCGAAGGTAGATACGCAGTATTTT.

J is TRBJ2-2 and V is TRBV3-1 (or the pseudogene TRBV3-2), with 12 bases fitting TRBD2. The CDR3 is 16 residues long. Per germline, CDR1 LGHDT and CDR2 YNNKEL (reference sequence). The V segment lost 3 bases and the J segment 9 bases; nucleotides outside the gene matches: 8. CDR3 sequence reads: CASSHSGLAGFRELFF. CDR3 DNA sequence: TGTGCCAGCAGCCACTCCGGACTAGCGGGATTCCGGGAGCTGTTTTTT.

The gene calls are TRBV7-9 and TRBJ1-1; no firm D call. V shed 5 bases and J shed 0 bases, with 10 bases lying between them. CDR1 is SEHNR, CDR2 FQNEAQ, per germline (reference sequence). This CDR3 spans 14 amino acids. This chain's CDR3 is CASSSTGMNTEAFF. CDR3 nucleotide sequence: TGTGCCAGCAGCAGCACGGGGATGAACACTGAAGCTTTCTTT.

The chain uses TRBV5-6 and TRBJ1-1; D not resolved. Germline CDR1 reads SGHDT; CDR2 reads YYEEEE. This CDR3 is 12 amino acids long. V was clipped by 0 bases and J by 11 bases, with 11 bases between them. CDR3: CASSLVGVWAFF. In DNA, the CDR3 is TGTGCCAGCAGCTTGGTCGGGGTTTGGGCTTTCTTT. Filled out from reference TRBV5-6 and TRBJ1-1, the complete variable domain reads DAGVTQSPTHLIKTRGQQVTLRCSPKSGHDTVSWYQQALGQGPQFIFQYYEEEERQRGNFPDRFSGHQFPNYSSELNVNALLLGDSALYLCASSLVGVWAFFGQGTRLTVV.

The chain combines TRBV7-9 with TRBJ1-5; weak D call: TRBD1 (5 bases). The CDR3 is made up of 16 amino acids. V gave up 5 bases and J gave up 4 bases, with 18 bases separating them. Germline V gene data show CDR1 as SEHNR and CDR2 as FQNEAQ (reference sequence). This CDR3 is CASSPGPGLLNQPQHF. The DNA for the CDR3 is TGTGCCAGCAGCCCCGGTCCGGGACTCTTAAATCAGCCCCAGCATTTT.

CDR3 in amino acids: CASSVTGEGGDEKLFF. The DNA for the CDR3 is TGCGCCAGCAGCGTGACAGGGGAAGGAGGCGATGAAAAACTGTTTTTT. V is TRBV10-1 and J is TRBJ1-4, with TRBD1 matching 8 bases. Germline loops: CDR1 WNHNN, CDR2 SYGVQD (reference sequence). The ends lost 6 bases at V and 6 bases at J; junction bases unmatched: 12. The length of the CDR3 is 16 residues.

V usage is TRBV11-2 and J usage is TRBJ2-3; D remains unclear. The CDR3 contains 12 residues. From germline, CDR1 is SGHAT and CDR2 FQNNGV. V gave up 5 bases and J gave up 6 bases, with 9 bases separating them. The CDR3 DNA reads TGTGCCAGCAGCCCCCCCGGGGATACGCAGTATTTT. Its translation is CASSPPGDTQYF.

This clone was found a few times. The chain employs TRBV5-4 and TRBJ2-5; 8 nucleotides align to TRBD1. The J segment lost 5 bases and the V segment lost 5 bases, leaving 5 bases of the junction unmatched. CDR1 is SGHNT, CDR2 YYREEE, per germline (reference sequence). The CDR3 runs 13 residues. CDR3 in DNA: TGTGCCAGCAGACAGGGGGTTGAGGAGACCCAGTACTTC. It translates to CASRQGVEETQYF.

In nucleotides, the CDR3 is TGCGCCAGCAGCCCATCGCAGGGGGAAAACATTCAGTACTTC. Its protein product is CASSPSQGENIQYF. The chain combines TRBV4-1 with TRBJ2-4, with 7 bases matching TRBD1. V shed 4 bases, J shed 5 bases, and the junction held 5 bases outside the gene matches. This CDR3 has 14 residues. The germline CDR1 and CDR2 sequences are MGHRA and YSYEKL.

The CDR3 reads CASSPYGLANTGELFF. CDR3 nucleotides: TGTGCCAGCAGTCCCTACGGACTAGCAAACACCGGGGAGCTGTTTTTT. The rearrangement joins TRBV28 to TRBJ2-2; 8 positions agree with TRBD2. The ends lost 5 bases at V and 2 bases at J; junction bases unmatched: 7. The CDR3 consists of 16 residues. CDR1 and CDR2 (germline): MDHEN, SYDVKM.

The rearrangement joins TRBV24-1 to TRBJ1-5, with D uncertain. Germline V gives CDR1 KGHDR, CDR2 SFDVKD. With 2 bases removed from V and 1 base from J, the gap between germline ends came to 8 bases. The CDR3 consists of 15 residues. The CDR3 DNA reads TGTGCCACCAGTGATTCCAGGCTCAGCAATCAGCCCCAGCATTTT. Encoded protein: CATSDSRLSNQPQHF.

This clone was observed a few times. The chain employs TRBV19 and TRBJ2-4; D unclear. Deletions cut 3 bases from V and 1 base from J, with 10 bases between. Germline V gene data show CDR1 as LNHDA and CDR2 as SQIVND (reference sequence). The CDR3 is 15 residues long. This chain's CDR3 is CASSMVQFAKNIQYF. The CDR3, as DNA: TGTGCCAGTAGTATGGTCCAGTTCGCCAAAAACATTCAGTACTTC.

This clone has just one count. The chain has TRBV6-1 and TRBJ2-7, with TRBD1 as a possible D gene (5 bases). Germline values: CDR1 MNHNS, CDR2 SASEGT. The V end was cut by 5 bases, the J end by 4 bases, with 9 bases between. The CDR3 runs to 12 residues. CDR3 residues: CASSPSGYEQYF. For the CDR3, the DNA is TGTGCCAGCAGTCCATCAGGGTACGAGCAGTACTTC.

The genes are TRBV2 and TRBJ2-3, with D unresolved. Trimming stripped 7 bases from V and 0 bases from J, with 14 bases between. Germline CDR1 and CDR2: SNHLY and FYNNEI. CDR3 length: 15 residues. The DNA for the CDR3 is TGTGCCAGCAAGCTCGATCGGGTTAGCACAGATACGCAGTATTTT. It is translated as CASKLDRVSTDTQYF.

This rearrangement joins TRBV30 to TRBJ2-3; TRBD1 is a possible D gene (5 bases). This CDR3 region has 14 residues. Germline assignment: CDR1 GTSNPN and CDR2 SVGIG (reference sequence). V was cut by 0 bases and J by 5 bases, with 12 bases left in between. CDR3 sequence (DNA): TGTGCCTGGAGTGTGGGGCGAATGGGAGATACGCAGTATTTT. Protein: CAWSVGRMGDTQYF.

The CDR3 DNA reads as TGTGCCAGCAGCCCCGACGACAGGGGTGACGAGCAGTACTTC. Amino acid sequence: CASSPDDRGDEQYF. The rearrangement uses TRBV7-9 and TRBJ2-7, with 8 nucleotides matching TRBD1. Germline CDR1 SEHNR, CDR2 FQNEAQ (reference sequence). Trimming removed 5 bases from V and 5 bases from J; junction bases left unmatched: 8. The CDR3 runs to 14 residues.

The J gene is TRBJ2-1, the V gene TRBV19, with 10 bases fitting TRBD2. The CDR3 totals 18 residues. V shed 4 bases, J shed 0 bases, and the junction held 9 bases outside the gene matches. The germline CDR1 and CDR2 sequences are LNHDA and SQIVND (reference sequence). CDR3 region: CASSSRSGRGSSYNEQFF. The CDR3 DNA sequence: TGTGCCAGTAGTAGCAGGAGCGGGAGGGGGAGCTCCTACAATGAGCAGTTCTTC.

Here the CDR3 reads CASSVTGLGSPLHF. CDR3 DNA: TGTGCCAGCAGCGTTACCGGGTTGGGTTCACCCCTCCACTTT. The V call is TRBV9, the J call TRBJ1-6; no reliable D call. The germline gives CDR1 SGDLS, CDR2 YYNGEE. Trimming removed 2 bases at V and 9 bases at J, with 12 bases between. This CDR3 has 14 amino acids. The complete variable domain, with remaining parts taken from reference TRBV9 and TRBJ1-6, reads DSGVTQTPKHLITATGQRVTLRCSPRSGDLSVYWYQQSLDQGLQFLIQYYNGEERAKGNILERFSAQQFPDLHSELNLSSLELGDSALYFCASSVTGLGSPLHFGNGTRLTVT.

The chain couples TRBV28 to TRBJ1-4, with 7 bases lining up with TRBD1. There are 14 residues in the CDR3. Germline trimming cut 3 bases from V and 8 bases from J; bases unmatched to any gene: 6. CDR1 and CDR2 (germline): MDHEN, SYDVKM. CDR3 loop: CASSFEGAGEKLFF. Written as DNA, the CDR3 is TGTGCCAGCAGTTTTGAGGGGGCGGGGGAAAAACTGTTTTTT.

The chain has TRBV11-2 and TRBJ2-3, with D perhaps TRBD2 (5 bases). The CDR3 contains 15 residues. Trimming pared 2 bases from V and 1 base from J, leaving 10 bases between. CDR1 and CDR2 from the germline V gene are SGHAT and FQNNGV. CDR3 loop: CASSLLKGGTDTQYF. The CDR3 coding sequence is TGTGCCAGCAGCTTACTAAAGGGAGGCACAGATACGCAGTATTTT.

The chain employs TRBV6-2 or TRBV6-3 and TRBJ2-5; 9 bases match TRBD2. The germline V gene encodes CDR1 MNHEY and CDR2 SVGEGT. The V segment lost 0 bases and the J segment 4 bases; nucleotides outside the gene matches: 3. The CDR3 extends over 15 amino acids. The CDR3 nucleotides read TGTGCCAGCAGTTACTCGACTAGCGGAAGAGAGACCCAGTACTTC. Residues: CASSYSTSGRETQYF.

The CDR3 sequence is CASSQGTSGPYNEQFF. CDR3 sequence (DNA): TGTGCCAGCAGCCAAGGGACTAGCGGGCCGTACAATGAGCAGTTCTTC. The rearrangement uses TRBV4-2 and TRBJ2-1; 11 nucleotides agree with TRBD2. CDR1 is LGHNA, CDR2 YNFKEQ, per germline. The CDR3 length is 16 residues. V shed 1 base and J 4 bases; nucleotides not matched to a gene: 3.

The rearrangement joins TRBV7-9 to TRBJ2-3; 10 positions match TRBD1. The germline gives CDR1 SEHNR, CDR2 FQNEAQ (reference sequence). The CDR3 contains 15 residues. The trim removed 7 bases at V and 4 bases at J, leaving 8 bases unmatched. CDR3 residues: CASTPGTGVADTQYF. DNA for the CDR3: TGTGCCAGCACTCCCGGGACAGGGGTGGCAGATACGCAGTATTTT.